The entry below gives a single T cell receptor (beta chain) sequence along with its context. Antigen specificity is unknown. V was pared by 0 bases and J by 0 bases, with 7 bases between. The V gene's germline CDR1 is SGHRS and CDR2 YFSETQ. The CDR3 runs 15 residues. This specimen belongs to a study of PD-L1 blockade in urothelial cancer. As for the study in general: The analyses of blood took place 3 weeks (second dose) and 6 weeks after treatment start. General study points: Where pretreatment blood TCR clonality fell below the median, better survival was predicted.

Sequencing was performed with immunoSEQ multiplex PCR; in TCRdb, only in-frame clones are kept and a portion is missing. The repertoire consists of tens of thousands of clones, with almost 85% occurring once and the leading ten covering approximately 4.7%. The clonotype originates from a man in his 70s with urothelial cancer. The sequencing here drew on PBMCs, taken around atezolizumab (anti-PD-L1) treatment. This sequence joins TRBV5-1 and TRBJ2-1, with D uncertain. In DNA, the CDR3 is TGCGCCAGCAGCTTGGGTGCAGGCTCCTACAATGAGCAGTTCTTC. It is translated as CASSLGAGSYNEQFF.